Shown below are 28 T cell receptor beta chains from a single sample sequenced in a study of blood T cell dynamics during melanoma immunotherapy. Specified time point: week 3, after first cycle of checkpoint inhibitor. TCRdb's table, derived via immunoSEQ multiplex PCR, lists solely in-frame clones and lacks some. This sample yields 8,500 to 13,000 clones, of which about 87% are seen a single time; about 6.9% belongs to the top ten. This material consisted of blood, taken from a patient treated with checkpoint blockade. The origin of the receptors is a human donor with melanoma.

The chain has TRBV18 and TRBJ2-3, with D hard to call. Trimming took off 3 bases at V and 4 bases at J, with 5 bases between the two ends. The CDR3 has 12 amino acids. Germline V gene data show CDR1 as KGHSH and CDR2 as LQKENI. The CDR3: CASSPLSDTQYF. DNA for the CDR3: TGTGCCAGCTCACCTCTCTCAGATACGCAGTATTTT. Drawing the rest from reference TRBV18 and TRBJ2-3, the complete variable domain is NAGVMQNPRHLVRRRGQEARLRCSPMKGHSHVYWYRQLPEEGLKFMVYLQKENIIDESGMPKERFSAEFPKEGPSILRIQQVVRGDSAAYFCASSPLSDTQYFGPGTRLTVL.

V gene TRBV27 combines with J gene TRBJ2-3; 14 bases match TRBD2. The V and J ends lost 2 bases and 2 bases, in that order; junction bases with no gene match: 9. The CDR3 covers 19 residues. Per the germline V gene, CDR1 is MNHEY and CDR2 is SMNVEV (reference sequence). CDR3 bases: TGTGCCAGCAGTTTAAAGGGACTAGCGGGGGCACGACCCACAGATACGCAGTATTTT. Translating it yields CASSLKGLAGARPTDTQYF.

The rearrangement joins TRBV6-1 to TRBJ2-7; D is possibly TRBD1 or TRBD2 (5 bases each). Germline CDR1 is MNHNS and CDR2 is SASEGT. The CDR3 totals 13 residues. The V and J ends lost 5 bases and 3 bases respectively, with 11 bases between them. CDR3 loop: CASSRDEGYEQYF. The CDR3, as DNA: TGTGCCAGCAGTCGGGACGAAGGCTACGAGCAGTACTTC.

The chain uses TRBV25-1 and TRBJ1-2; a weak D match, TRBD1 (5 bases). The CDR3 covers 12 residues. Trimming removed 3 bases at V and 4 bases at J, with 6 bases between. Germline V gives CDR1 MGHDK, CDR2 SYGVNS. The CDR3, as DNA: TGTGCCAGCAGTGAGCAGGGCTATGGCTACACCTTC. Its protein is CASSEQGYGYTF.

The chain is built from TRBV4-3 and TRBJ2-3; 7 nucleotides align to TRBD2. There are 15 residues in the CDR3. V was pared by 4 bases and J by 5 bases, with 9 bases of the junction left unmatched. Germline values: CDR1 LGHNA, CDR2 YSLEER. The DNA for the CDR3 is TGCGCCAGCAGCCGCCGAGTGGGGGGGGGAGATACGCAGTATTTT. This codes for CASSRRVGGGDTQYF.

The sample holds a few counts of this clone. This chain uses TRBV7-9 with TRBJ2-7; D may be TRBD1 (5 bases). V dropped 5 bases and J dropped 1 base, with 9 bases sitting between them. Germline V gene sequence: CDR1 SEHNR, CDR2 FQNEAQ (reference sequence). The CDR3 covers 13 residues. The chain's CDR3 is CASSLDSSYEQYV. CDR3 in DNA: TGTGCCAGCAGCCTTGACAGTTCCTACGAGCAGTACGTC.

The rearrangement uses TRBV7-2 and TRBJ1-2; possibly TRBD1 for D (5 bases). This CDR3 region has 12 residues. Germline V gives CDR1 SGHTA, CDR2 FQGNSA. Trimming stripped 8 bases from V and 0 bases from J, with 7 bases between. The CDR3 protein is CASGAANYGYTF. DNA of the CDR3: TGTGCCAGCGGGGCTGCTAACTATGGCTACACCTTC.

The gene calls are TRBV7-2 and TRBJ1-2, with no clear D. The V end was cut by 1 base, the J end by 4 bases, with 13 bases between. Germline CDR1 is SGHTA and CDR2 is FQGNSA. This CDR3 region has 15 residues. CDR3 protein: CASSLVRPAPYGYTF. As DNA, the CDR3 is TGTGCCAGCAGCTTAGTTCGTCCAGCCCCCTATGGCTACACCTTC.

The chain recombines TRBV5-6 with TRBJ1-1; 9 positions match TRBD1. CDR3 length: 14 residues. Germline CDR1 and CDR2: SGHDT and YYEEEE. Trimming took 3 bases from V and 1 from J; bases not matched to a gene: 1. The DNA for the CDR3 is TGTGCCAGCAGCTGGGGACAGGGGAACACTGAAGCTTTCTTT. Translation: CASSWGQGNTEAFF. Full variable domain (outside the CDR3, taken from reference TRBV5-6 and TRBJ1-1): DAGVTQSPTHLIKTRGQQVTLRCSPKSGHDTVSWYQQALGQGPQFIFQYYEEEERQRGNFPDRFSGHQFPNYSSELNVNALLLGDSALYLCASSWGQGNTEAFFGQGTRLTVV.

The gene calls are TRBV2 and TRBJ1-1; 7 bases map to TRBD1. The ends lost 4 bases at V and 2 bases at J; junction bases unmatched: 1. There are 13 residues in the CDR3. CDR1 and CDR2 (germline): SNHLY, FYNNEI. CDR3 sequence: CASSGQGNTEAFF. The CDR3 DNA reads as TGTGCCAGCAGTGGACAGGGAAACACTGAAGCTTTCTTT.

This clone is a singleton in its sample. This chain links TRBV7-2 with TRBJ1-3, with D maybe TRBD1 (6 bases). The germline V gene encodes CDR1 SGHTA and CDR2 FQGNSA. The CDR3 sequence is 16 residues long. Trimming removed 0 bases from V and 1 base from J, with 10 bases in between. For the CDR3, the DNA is TGTGCCAGCAGCTTAGCTCAGGGGACATCTGGAAACACCATATATTTT. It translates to CASSLAQGTSGNTIYF.

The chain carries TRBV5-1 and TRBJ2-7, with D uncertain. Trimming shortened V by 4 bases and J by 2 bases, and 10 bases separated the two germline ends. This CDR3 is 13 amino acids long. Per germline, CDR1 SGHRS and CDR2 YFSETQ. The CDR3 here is CASSPGGPYEQYF. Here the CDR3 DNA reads TGCGCCAGCAGCCCGGGCGGACCCTACGAGCAGTACTTC.

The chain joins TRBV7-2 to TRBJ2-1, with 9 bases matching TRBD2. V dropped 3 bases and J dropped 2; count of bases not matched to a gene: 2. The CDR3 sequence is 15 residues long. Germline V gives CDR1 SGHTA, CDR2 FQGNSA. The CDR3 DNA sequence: TGTGCCAGCAGCTTTAGCGGGGGACCCTACAATGAGCAGTTCTTC. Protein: CASSFSGGPYNEQFF.

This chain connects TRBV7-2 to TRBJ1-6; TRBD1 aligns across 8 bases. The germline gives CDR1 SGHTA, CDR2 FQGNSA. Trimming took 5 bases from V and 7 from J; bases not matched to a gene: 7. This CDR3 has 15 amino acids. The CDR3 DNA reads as TGTGCCAGCAGCCGTGACAGGGGAGGGAATTCACCCCTCCACTTT. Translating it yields CASSRDRGGNSPLHF. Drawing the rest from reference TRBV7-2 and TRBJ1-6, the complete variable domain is GAGVSQSPSNKVTEKGKDVELRCDPISGHTALYWYRQSLGQGLEFLIYFQGNSAPDKSGLPSDRFSAERTGGSVSTLTIQRTQQEDSAVYLCASSRDRGGNSPLHFGNGTRLTVT.

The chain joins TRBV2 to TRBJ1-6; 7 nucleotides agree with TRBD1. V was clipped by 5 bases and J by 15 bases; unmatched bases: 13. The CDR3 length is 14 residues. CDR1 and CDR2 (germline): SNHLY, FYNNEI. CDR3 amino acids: CASSKDRSRLLLHF. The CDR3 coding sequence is TGTGCCAGCAGTAAGGACAGGTCCAGGTTGCTCCTCCACTTT.

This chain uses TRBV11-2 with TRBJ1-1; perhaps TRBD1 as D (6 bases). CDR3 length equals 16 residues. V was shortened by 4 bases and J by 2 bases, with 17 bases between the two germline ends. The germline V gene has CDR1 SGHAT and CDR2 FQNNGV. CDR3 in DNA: TGTGCCAGCAGCTCCCCAGGCAGGGGAAAAAACACTGAAGCTTTCTTT. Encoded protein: CASSSPGRGKNTEAFF.

The DNA for the CDR3 is TGTGCCAGTAGCGTCGCCAGGATTCGCACTGAAGCTTTCTTT. Protein product: CASSVARIRTEAFF. V gene TRBV19 combines with J gene TRBJ1-1; D gene unclear. The CDR3 length is 14 residues. Trimming removed 6 bases from V and 4 bases from J, with 15 bases in between. Per germline, CDR1 LNHDA and CDR2 SQIVND (reference sequence). Supplemented by reference TRBV19 and TRBJ1-1, the full variable domain reads DGGITQSPKYLFRKEGQNVTLSCEQNLNHDAMYWYRQDPGQGLRLIYYSQIVNDFQKGDIAEGYSVSREKKESFPLTVTSAQKNPTAFYLCASSVARIRTEAFFGQGTRLTVV.

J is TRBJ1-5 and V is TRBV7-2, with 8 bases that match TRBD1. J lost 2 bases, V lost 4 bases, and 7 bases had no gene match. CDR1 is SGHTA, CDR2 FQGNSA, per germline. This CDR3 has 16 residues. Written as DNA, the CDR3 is TGTGCCAGCAGCTCCCTCCCGGGACAGGGCAATCAGCCCCAGCATTTT. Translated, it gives CASSSLPGQGNQPQHF.

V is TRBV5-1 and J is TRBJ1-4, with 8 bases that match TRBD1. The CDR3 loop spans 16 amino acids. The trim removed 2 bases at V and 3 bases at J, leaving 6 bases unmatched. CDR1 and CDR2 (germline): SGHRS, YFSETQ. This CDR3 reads CASSFGTGGPNEKLFF. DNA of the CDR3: TGCGCCAGCAGCTTTGGAACAGGGGGTCCTAATGAAAAACTGTTTTTT.

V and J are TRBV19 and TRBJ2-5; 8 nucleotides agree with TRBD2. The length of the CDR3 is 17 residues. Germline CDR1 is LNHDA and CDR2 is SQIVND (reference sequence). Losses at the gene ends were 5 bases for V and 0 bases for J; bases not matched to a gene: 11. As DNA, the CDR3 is TGTGCCAGTAGTCTGGGATTAGGCGGGGGGAACCAAGAGACCCAGTACTTC. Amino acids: CASSLGLGGGNQETQYF.

The CDR3 is CASRANTGELFF. The CDR3 region has the DNA TGTGCCAGCAGGGCGAACACCGGGGAGCTGTTTTTT. J is TRBJ2-2 and V is TRBV7-9; unclear D gene. V was pared by 6 bases and J by 0 bases, with 2 bases between. The CDR3 is made up of 12 amino acids. CDR1 and CDR2 (germline): SEHNR, FQNEAQ (reference sequence).

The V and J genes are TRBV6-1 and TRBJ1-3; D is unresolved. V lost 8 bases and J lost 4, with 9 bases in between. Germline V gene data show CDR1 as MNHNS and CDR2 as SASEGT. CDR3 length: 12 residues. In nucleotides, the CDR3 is TGTGCCAGCGGAATCCGAGGAAACACCATATATTTT. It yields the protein CASGIRGNTIYF.

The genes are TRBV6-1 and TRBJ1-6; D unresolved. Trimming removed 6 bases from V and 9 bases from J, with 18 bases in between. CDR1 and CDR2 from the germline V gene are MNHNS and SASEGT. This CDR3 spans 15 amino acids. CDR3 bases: TGTGCCAGCAGCGCGAGGACTGACCTTACTTCACCCCTCCACTTT. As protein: CASSARTDLTSPLHF.

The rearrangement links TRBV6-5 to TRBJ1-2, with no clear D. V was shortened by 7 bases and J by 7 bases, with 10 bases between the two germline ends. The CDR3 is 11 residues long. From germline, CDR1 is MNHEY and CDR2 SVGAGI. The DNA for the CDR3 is TGTGCCAGCAAAAAGAAAGGTGGCTACACCTTC. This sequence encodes CASKKKGGYTF.

Here the CDR3 DNA reads TGTGCCAGCAGCTACCTAGCGACGGAGACCCAGTACTTC. Translating it yields CASSYLATETQYF. The rearrangement links TRBV5-4 to TRBJ2-5, with a possible D match to TRBD2 (6 bases). Germline CDR1 and CDR2: SGHNT and YYREEE (reference sequence). The V end lost 3 bases, the J end lost 5 bases, and 11 bases lay between the germline ends. This CDR3 has 13 amino acids.

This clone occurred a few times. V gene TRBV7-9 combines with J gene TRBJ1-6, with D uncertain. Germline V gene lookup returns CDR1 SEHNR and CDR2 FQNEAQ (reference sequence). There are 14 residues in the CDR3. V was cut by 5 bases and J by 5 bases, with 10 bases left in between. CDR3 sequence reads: CASSAGFDNSPLHF. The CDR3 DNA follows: TGTGCCAGCAGCGCCGGTTTCGATAATTCACCCCTCCACTTT.

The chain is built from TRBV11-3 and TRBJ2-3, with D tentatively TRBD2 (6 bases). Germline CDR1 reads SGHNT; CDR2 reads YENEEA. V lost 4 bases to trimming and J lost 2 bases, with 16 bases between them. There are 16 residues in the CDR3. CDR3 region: CASSSGTRGYTDTQYF. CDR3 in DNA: TGTGCCAGCAGCTCGGGGACGCGGGGATACACAGATACGCAGTATTTT.

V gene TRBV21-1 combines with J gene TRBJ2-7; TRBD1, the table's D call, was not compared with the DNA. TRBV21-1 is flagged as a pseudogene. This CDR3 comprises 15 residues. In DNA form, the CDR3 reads TGTGCCAGCAGCAAGGCCGGGACAGAGTCCTACGAGCAGTACGTC. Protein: CASSKAGTESYEQYV.